The sequence of this T cell receptor (beta chain) was determined in a study of shared clonotypes between healthy human individuals. Study outcomes and limitations: Richness estimates generally favored naive over memory subsets. A few donors showed sharing of approximately 5% of naive CD4 clonotypes.

The DNA input per sorted-subset replicate PCR was roughly 210 ng, corresponding to roughly 30,000 T cell genomes. Profiled with immunoSEQ multiplex PCR; TCRdb holds only in-frame clones, not every one. This sample yields around 2,000,000 clones, of which approximately 94% are seen a single time; approximately 1.2% belongs to the top ten. Regarding this clone: Its antigen is currently unknown.

Cells designated naive CD8 were CD45RO-negative and were positively selected for CCR7, with terminally differentiated effector memory CD45RA+ cells excluded. V shed 4 bases and J shed 2 bases, with 12 bases lying between them. The CDR3 spans 14 residues. Germline values: CDR1 SQVTM, CDR2 ANQGSEA. Sequencing was done on a sample of naive CD8+ T cells sorted from blood. The source of this sequence is a man younger than 30 in good health. This chain uses TRBV29-1 with TRBJ2-1; D call uncertain. In DNA, the CDR3 is TGCAGCGTTGCTTCGGGTCAAACCTACAATGAGCAGTTCTTC. Protein product: CSVASGQTYNEQFF.